A single sample is the source of the 27 T cell receptor beta chains below, sequenced in a study of cytomegalovirus exposure and HLA in healthy donors. The PCR ran on 60 Vbeta and 13 Jbeta primers. The table came from immunoSEQ multiplex PCR; TCRdb's copy has only in-frame clones and leaves some out. This sample has about 140,000 clones, with around three fifths found just once. Sequencing input: PBMCs. The receptor set was obtained from a woman in her thirties or forties in good health and CMV-seronegative.

This clone was counted between two and nine times. CDR3 sequence: CASSLVPRRGQVDTEAFF. The CDR3 nucleotides are TGTGCCAGCAGCTTAGTTCCCCGCAGGGGGCAAGTGGACACTGAAGCTTTCTTT. V and J are TRBV7-2 and TRBJ1-1, with 8 positions matching TRBD1. The CDR3 totals 18 residues. Trimming took 1 base from V and 3 from J; bases not matched to a gene: 13. Germline CDR1 is SGHTA and CDR2 is FQGNSA.

The chain combines TRBV5-1 with TRBJ2-1, with D hard to call. The germline gives CDR1 SGHRS, CDR2 YFSETQ. The V gene lost 1 base and the J gene lost 7 bases, with 18 bases spanning the gap. This CDR3 region has 16 residues. DNA for the CDR3: TGCGCCAGCAGCTTGCGGCCCCCGCCCGAGGTGAATGAGCAGTTCTTC. Its protein product is CASSLRPPPEVNEQFF.

V is TRBV5-5 and J is TRBJ1-1; no reliable D call. The CDR3 length is 13 residues. V was pared by 4 bases and J by 3 bases, with 10 bases between. The V gene's germline CDR1 is SGHKS and CDR2 YYEKEE (reference sequence). Here the CDR3 reads CASSQAQDTEAFF. CDR3 in DNA: TGTGCCAGCAGCCAGGCCCAAGACACTGAAGCTTTCTTT.

This clone has just a few counts. The chain recombines TRBV2 with TRBJ1-4; possible D gene TRBD1, 6 bases. V lost 6 bases and J lost 8, with 16 bases in between. The CDR3 consists of 14 residues. Germline V CDR1 and CDR2: SNHLY, FYNNEI. This CDR3 is CASRRGTLAEKLFF. The CDR3 bases are TGTGCCAGCAGGAGGGGGACATTAGCCGAAAAACTGTTTTTT.

This clone was picked up a small number of times. This chain connects TRBV6-6 to TRBJ2-5; unclear D gene. The CDR3 consists of 12 residues. CDR1 is MNHNY, CDR2 SVGAGI, per germline (reference sequence). The V gene lost 4 bases and the J gene lost 5 bases, with 8 bases spanning the gap. CDR3 coding DNA: TGTGCCAGCAGTTCAGGTTGGGAGACCCAGTACTTC. It encodes CASSSGWETQYF.

This clone has a handful of counts. The rearrangement uses TRBV6-1 and TRBJ2-2; a possible D gene is TRBD2 (5 bases). The V gene's germline CDR1 is MNHNS and CDR2 SASEGT. CDR3 size: 15 residues. The V end was cut by 6 bases, the J end by 5 bases, with 16 bases between. CDR3 residues: CASSADRLRTGELFF. The CDR3 DNA reads TGTGCCAGCAGCGCGGACCGACTACGAACCGGGGAGCTGTTTTTT.

The genes are TRBV5-8 and TRBJ1-2, with D perhaps TRBD1 (5 bases). This CDR3 region has 14 residues. V was shortened by 0 bases and J by 4 bases, with 10 bases between the two germline ends. Per the germline V gene, CDR1 is SGHTS and CDR2 is YDEGEE. CDR3 nucleotide sequence: TGTGCCAGCAGCTTGGGTCAGGGAGGCTATGGCTACACCTTC. It encodes CASSLGQGGYGYTF.

The chain couples TRBV30 to TRBJ1-4; D unresolved. V lost 0 bases to trimming and J lost 4 bases, with 9 bases between them. From germline, CDR1 is GTSNPN and CDR2 SVGIG (reference sequence). The CDR3 spans 14 residues. CDR3 coding DNA: TGTGCCTGGAGTGTATTACAGAGTAATGAAAAACTGTTTTTT. Translation: CAWSVLQSNEKLFF. Full variable domain (remainder filled in from reference TRBV30 and TRBJ1-4): SQTIHQWPATLVQPVGSPLSLECTVEGTSNPNLYWYRQAAGRGLQLLFYSVGIGQISSEVPQNLSASRPQDRQFILSSKKLLLSDSGFYLCAWSVLQSNEKLFFGSGTQLSVL.

This sequence joins TRBV6-6 and TRBJ1-5, with D maybe TRBD1 (5 bases). Germline values: CDR1 MNHNY, CDR2 SVGAGI (reference sequence). This CDR3 contains 15 residues. With 5 bases removed from V and 0 bases from J, the gap between germline ends came to 11 bases. The CDR3 DNA is TGTGCCAGCAGTACTCGGACAAATAGCAATCAGCCCCAGCATTTT. Amino acid sequence: CASSTRTNSNQPQHF.

The chain has TRBV6-1 and TRBJ2-5, with TRBD2 matching 13 bases. The CDR3 is made up of 15 amino acids. Germline V CDR1 and CDR2: MNHNS, SASEGT. The V segment lost 4 bases and the J segment 4 bases; nucleotides outside the gene matches: 3. CDR3 coding DNA: TGTGCCAGCAGTGTGGGACTAGCGGGGAGAGAGACCCAGTACTTC. This codes for CASSVGLAGRETQYF.

This clone was recorded many times. The chain combines TRBV19 with TRBJ1-2; TRBD1 matches 7 bases. This CDR3 has 17 residues. Germline CDR1 reads LNHDA; CDR2 reads SQIVND (reference sequence). Trimming at V came to 3 bases and at J to 5 bases, leaving 15 bases not matched to a gene. This chain's CDR3 is CASSISRHTGATYGYTF. In nucleotides, the CDR3 is TGTGCCAGTAGTATTTCTCGTCATACAGGGGCTACGTATGGCTACACCTTC.

In this sample, this clone turned up a few times. J is TRBJ2-1 and V is TRBV7-8; TRBD2 agrees at 7 bases. This CDR3 comprises 13 residues. Losses at the gene ends were 3 bases for V and 9 bases for J; bases not matched to a gene: 5. Germline lookup yields CDR1 SGHVS and CDR2 FQNEAQ. The CDR3 here is CASSFGGVGEQFF. CDR3 sequence (DNA): TGTGCCAGCAGCTTTGGGGGGGTGGGTGAGCAGTTCTTC.

The chain couples TRBV2 to TRBJ2-1; tentatively, D is TRBD2 (5 bases). Trimming cost V 3 bases and J 5 bases, with 11 bases left between them. Germline V gene data show CDR1 as SNHLY and CDR2 as FYNNEI. The CDR3 covers 14 residues. The DNA of the CDR3 is TGTGCCAGCAGTGATACGGACTGGGACAATGAGCAGTTCTTC. Translating gives CASSDTDWDNEQFF.

This clone has more than one count but fewer than ten. The J gene is TRBJ1-5, the V gene TRBV28; 7 bases map to TRBD1. Looked up from germline, CDR1 is MDHEN and CDR2 is SYDVKM. The CDR3 is made up of 14 amino acids. The junction had 4 bases not matched to a gene; V was cut back by 2 bases and J by 6 bases. CDR3 sequence (DNA): TGTGCCAGCAGTTTAGCAGGGGGGAGTCAGCCCCAGCATTTT. This translates into CASSLAGGSQPQHF.

This chain uses TRBV30 with TRBJ2-5, with 9 bases identical to TRBD2. CDR1 and CDR2 from the germline V gene are GTSNPN and SVGIG (reference sequence). With V trimmed by 0 bases and J by 1 base, 12 bases remained unmatched. This CDR3 contains 18 residues. CDR3 in DNA: TGTGCCTGGAGTGTACTGCGGGGGGGCCGAATCCGCCAAGAGACCCAGTACTTC. This codes for CAWSVLRGGRIRQETQYF. Complete variable domain (other parts from reference TRBV30 and TRBJ2-5): SQTIHQWPATLVQPVGSPLSLECTVEGTSNPNLYWYRQAAGRGLQLLFYSVGIGQISSEVPQNLSASRPQDRQFILSSKKLLLSDSGFYLCAWSVLRGGRIRQETQYFGPGTRLLVL.

This chain joins TRBV27 and TRBJ1-1; D might be TRBD1 (5 bases). The germline gives CDR1 MNHEY, CDR2 SMNVEV (reference sequence). Trimming pared 3 bases from V and 8 bases from J, leaving 10 bases between. The length of the CDR3 is 12 residues. The CDR3 sequence is CASSLVRGEAFF. The CDR3 DNA reads as TGTGCCAGCAGTTTGGTCCGGGGGGAAGCTTTCTTT.

This chain uses TRBV18 with TRBJ1-2; 8 bases line up with TRBD1. The CDR3 runs to 15 residues. Germline V gene lookup returns CDR1 KGHSH and CDR2 LQKENI. Trimming removed 3 bases from V and 3 bases from J; junction bases left unmatched: 6. CDR3 bases: TGTGCCAGCTCACCGCGACAGGGGTTGGACTATGGCTACACCTTC. This translates into CASSPRQGLDYGYTF.

This chain links TRBV2 with TRBJ2-3, with 7 bases that match TRBD2. The CDR3 is 14 amino acids. The germline V gene has CDR1 SNHLY and CDR2 FYNNEI. J was trimmed by 1 base and V by 7 bases; bases with no gene match: 5. The CDR3 sequence: CASTGGFRTDTQYF. CDR3 bases: TGTGCCAGCACGGGGGGTTTTCGCACAGATACGCAGTATTTT.

This chain links TRBV7-9 with TRBJ2-5, with 7 bases aligning to TRBD2. The CDR3 runs to 14 residues. V shed 5 bases, J shed 5 bases, and the junction held 8 bases outside the gene matches. Germline assignment: CDR1 SEHNR and CDR2 FQNEAQ (reference sequence). The CDR3 coding sequence is TGTGCCAGCAGCCCTTGGGTCGGGAGGGAGACCCAGTACTTC. Translated, it gives CASSPWVGRETQYF.

The chain links TRBV7-2 to TRBJ2-7, with a possible D match to TRBD1 (6 bases). V lost 5 bases to trimming and J lost 3 bases, with 17 bases between them. The CDR3 is 15 amino acids. Germline lookup yields CDR1 SGHTA and CDR2 FQGNSA. This CDR3 is CASSEASGTLYEQYF. In DNA form, the CDR3 reads TGTGCCAGCAGCGAGGCCTCCGGGACACTCTACGAGCAGTACTTC.

This rearrangement joins TRBV20-1 to TRBJ2-5; TRBD2 might be the D (5 bases). V lost 3 bases and J 3 bases, leaving 5 bases between the germline ends. Germline values: CDR1 DFQATT, CDR2 SNEGSKA (reference sequence). The CDR3 covers 11 residues. The CDR3 region is CSASGEETQYF. CDR3 sequence (DNA): TGCAGTGCTAGCGGGGAAGAGACCCAGTACTTC.

The chain employs TRBV27 and TRBJ2-7; D is perhaps TRBD1 (6 bases). This CDR3 region has 13 residues. V lost 4 bases to trimming and J lost 7 bases, with 14 bases between them. Germline CDR1 is MNHEY and CDR2 is SMNVEV (reference sequence). This chain's CDR3 is CASSYQGLGEQYF. The CDR3 DNA sequence: TGTGCCAGCAGTTACCAGGGGTTGGGGGAGCAGTACTTC.

This clone has a handful of counts. The chain couples TRBV7-9 to TRBJ2-5; TRBD1 matches at 10 bases. From germline, CDR1 is SEHNR and CDR2 FQNEAQ (reference sequence). The CDR3 is 15 residues long. V lost 5 bases and J lost 4; bases outside the gene matches: 7. This chain's CDR3 is CASSPTGGIGETQYF. The CDR3 DNA sequence: TGTGCCAGCAGCCCGACAGGGGGCATCGGAGAGACCCAGTACTTC.

This clone was found once. The V and J genes are TRBV7-3 and TRBJ1-1; 7 bases line up with TRBD1. V lost 1 base, J lost 10 bases, and 3 bases stayed unmatched. The germline CDR1 and CDR2 sequences are SGHTA and FQGTGA. This CDR3 is 12 amino acids long. CDR3 coding DNA: TGTGCCAGCAGCTTAAGACAGGGAGTAGCTTTCTTT. Residues: CASSLRQGVAFF.

V usage is TRBV19 and J usage is TRBJ1-1; D gene ambiguous. Per the germline V gene, CDR1 is LNHDA and CDR2 is SQIVND (reference sequence). The CDR3 spans 14 residues. Between the trimmed V and J ends, which lost 0 bases and 6 bases, there was a span of 11 bases. This CDR3 is CASSIDGVGSEAFF. Here the CDR3 DNA reads TGTGCCAGTAGTATAGACGGGGTAGGGTCTGAAGCTTTCTTT.

The V gene is TRBV10-3, the J gene TRBJ2-1, with TRBD2 matching 8 bases. CDR1 is ENHRY and CDR2 is SYGVKD in the germline V gene. This CDR3 is built from 15 residues. The ends lost 2 bases at V and 6 bases at J; junction bases unmatched: 6. CDR3 bases: TGTGCCATCAGTGAGCCAGCGGGGGCCTCCAATGAGCAGTTCTTC. It encodes CAISEPAGASNEQFF.

The rearrangement joins TRBV19 to TRBJ1-5; D is perhaps TRBD1 (6 bases). V was shortened by 7 bases and J by 0 bases, with 19 bases between the two germline ends. The CDR3 has 17 residues. From germline, CDR1 is LNHDA and CDR2 SQIVND (reference sequence). The CDR3 spells CASKPGKGGNSNQPQHF. CDR3 DNA sequence: TGTGCCAGTAAGCCCGGAAAAGGGGGAAATAGCAATCAGCCCCAGCATTTT.